The 13 T cell receptor beta chains in this list originate from one sample, sequenced in a study of T-cell memory formation after mild COVID-19. TCRdb re-called the 5' RACE reads through MiXCR, storing one row per CDR3 protein. The sample holds about 210,000 distinct CDR3 sequences, roughly a tenth seen once. The sequenced sample consisted of PBMCs or a T cell subset sorted from them (not recorded which). Receptors were obtained from a man between 18 and 29 years old who had mild COVID-19 (a few samples of this study predate the infection). Cell type and time point are not known.

This clonotype was seen a few times. The chain combines TRBV4-3 with TRBJ2-1; a possible D gene is TRBD2 (6 bases). V was clipped by 2 bases and J by 9 bases, with 14 bases between them. This CDR3 region has 14 residues. Germline CDR1 is LGHNA and CDR2 is YSLEER. The CDR3 coding sequence is TGCGCCAGCAGCCAAATGGGACTTAAGGGTGAGCAGTTCTTC. Its protein is CASSQMGLKGEQFF.

This clonotype was seen ten or more times. The chain is built from TRBV27 and TRBJ2-5; D is uncertain. This CDR3 has 13 amino acids. The germline V gene has CDR1 MNHEY and CDR2 SMNVEV (reference sequence). V was pared by 5 bases and J by 0 bases, with 7 bases between. The CDR3 coding sequence is TGTGCCAGCAGTACGAGGTACCAAGAGACCCAGTACTTC. Translated: CASSTRYQETQYF.

This clonotype was picked up a small number of times. The V and J genes are TRBV5-1 and TRBJ2-3; D is perhaps TRBD1 (6 bases). The ends were cut back, 3 bases at V and 2 bases at J, with 16 bases in the middle. The CDR3 has 16 amino acids. The germline V gene has CDR1 SGHRS and CDR2 YFSETQ. The CDR3 region has the DNA TGCGCCAGCAGCTCCAGCAGGGGCCTAGTCACAGATACGCAGTATTTT. It specifies CASSSSRGLVTDTQYF.

This clonotype was seen a handful of times. J is TRBJ1-6 and V is TRBV5-1, with unresolved D. This CDR3 comprises 13 residues. The germline V and J ends were trimmed by 4 bases and 10 bases, with 12 bases remaining between them. The germline gives CDR1 SGHRS, CDR2 YFSETQ. CDR3: CASSPGFDSPLHF. Here the CDR3 DNA reads TGCGCCAGCAGCCCCGGCTTTGACTCACCCCTCCACTTT.

CDR3 nucleotide sequence: TGTGCCAGCAGTTCCAGGGGACGAAACACCATATATTTT. Its translation is CASSSRGRNTIYF. This chain joins TRBV12-3 or TRBV12-4 and TRBJ1-3; D might be TRBD1 (6 bases). The V and J ends lost 4 bases and 5 bases respectively, with 9 bases between them. The CDR3 is 13 amino acids.

This clonotype was counted a few times. V and J are TRBV4-3 and TRBJ2-3, with D perhaps TRBD2 (6 bases). The CDR3 has 20 residues. V was clipped by 0 bases and J by 5 bases, with 27 bases between them. Germline assignment: CDR1 LGHNA and CDR2 YSLEER. Here the CDR3 DNA reads TGCGCCAGCAGCCAAGAATGGAGGGCAGGCCGGAGACTATTGGAAGATACGCAGTATTTT. Amino acids: CASSQEWRAGRRLLEDTQYF.

This clonotype was detected ten times or more. The J gene is TRBJ2-1, the V gene TRBV5-1, with 9 bases lining up with TRBD2. In germline, CDR1 is SGHRS, CDR2 YFSETQ. J was trimmed by 7 bases and V by 0 bases; bases with no gene match: 11. The CDR3 has 17 amino acids. The CDR3 reads CASSLGGTSHPWNEQFF. In nucleotides, the CDR3 is TGCGCCAGCAGCTTGGGTGGGACTAGCCACCCTTGGAATGAGCAGTTCTTC.

This clonotype has only a few counts. The CDR3 DNA is TGCAGTGCTAGGCAGGGACTTGTCACTGAAGCTTTCTTT. It is translated as CSARQGLVTEAFF. The V and J genes are TRBV20-1 and TRBJ1-1; D possibly corresponds to TRBD1 (5 bases). The CDR3 spans 13 residues. Between the trimmed V and J ends, which lost 3 bases and 4 bases, there was a span of 12 bases. The germline V gene has CDR1 DFQATT and CDR2 SNEGSKA (reference sequence).

This chain connects TRBV12-3 or TRBV12-4 to TRBJ2-1; 8 bases align to TRBD1. Trimming cost V 5 bases and J 2 bases; bases outside gene matches: 5. The CDR3 loop spans 15 amino acids. In nucleotides, the CDR3 is TGTGCCAGCAGTGGGAGACAGGGGCCCTACAATGAGCAGTTCTTC. The encoded protein is CASSGRQGPYNEQFF.

J is TRBJ2-5 and V is TRBV7-8, with unresolved D. The germline gives CDR1 SGHVS, CDR2 FQNEAQ. With 5 bases removed from V and 5 bases from J, the gap between germline ends came to 21 bases. The CDR3 is 16 residues long. The chain's CDR3 is CASSPLPGLPTETQYF. The CDR3 DNA reads TGTGCCAGCAGCCCCCTACCGGGTCTCCCAACGGAGACCCAGTACTTC.

The rearrangement joins TRBV12-3 or TRBV12-4 to TRBJ2-5, with D possibly being TRBD1 or TRBD2 (6 bases each). The CDR3 contains 15 residues. Trimming left V 3 bases short and J 0 bases short, with 11 bases between. CDR3 in DNA: TGTGCCAGCAGTTTGTTAAGGGGGGACCAAGAGACCCAGTACTTC. Its translation: CASSLLRGDQETQYF.

This clonotype was seen more than once but under ten times. J is TRBJ2-5 and V is TRBV10-3; 10 bases fit TRBD2. The V gene end was trimmed by 3 bases and the J gene end by 1 base; junction bases not matched to a gene: 2. The CDR3 consists of 15 residues. CDR1 and CDR2 from the germline V gene are ENHRY and SYGVKD. CDR3 nucleotides: TGTGCCATCAGTGACCCTAGCGGGGGCCAAGAGACCCAGTACTTC. Its protein product is CAISDPSGGQETQYF.

This chain uses TRBV7-7 with TRBJ2-5; tentative D call: TRBD1 (5 bases). The CDR3 contains 17 residues. Between the trimmed V and J ends, which lost 1 base and 5 bases, there was a span of 20 bases. CDR1 is SSHAT and CDR2 is FNYEAQ in the germline V gene (reference sequence). CDR3 in amino acids: CASSLGSGRSGSETQYF. The CDR3 DNA sequence: TGTGCCAGCAGCTTAGGCTCAGGGCGTTCTGGTTCGGAGACCCAGTACTTC. Full variable domain (missing parts from reference TRBV7-7 and TRBJ2-5): GAGVSQSPRYKVTKRGQDVTLRCDPISSHATLYWYQQALGQGPEFLTYFNYEAQPDKSGLPSDRFSAERPEGSISTLTIQRTEQRDSAMYRCASSLGSGRSGSETQYFGPGTRLLVL.